These T cell receptor beta chains were read from a single sample in a study of early T cells in non-severe SARS-CoV-2 infection. One entry per CDR3 protein results from TCRdb running MiXCR on the 5' RACE reads. The table has tens of thousands of distinct CDR3 sequences, roughly 7.1% seen once. Source: whole blood, taken at baseline. The source of these receptors is an adult who was a healthcare worker with PCR-confirmed SARS-CoV-2 infection or an uninfected control (not recorded which). CDR3s leave out the opening cysteine and the closing phenylalanine or tryptophan. Fields, in order: CDR3 protein, J gene, V gene.

ASSLLAGARTDTQY | TRBJ2-3 | TRBV7-9
ASSLDHRGQF | TRBJ2-1 | TRBV11-3
ASSLVPRQGRYEQY | TRBJ2-7 | TRBV7-8
ASSPQRNRLAGASDTQY | TRBJ2-3 | TRBV19
AISESNRGEEQY | TRBJ2-7 | TRBV10-3
ASSQPGQGAEEQY | TRBJ2-7 | TRBV4-1
SARGQGGHYEQY | TRBJ2-7 | TRBV20-1
ASNSQGTYEQY | TRBJ2-7 | TRBV7-9
ASSQGGLAGVIDTQY | TRBJ2-3 | TRBV4-1
ASSTERWEASGRYHNEQF | TRBJ2-1 | TRBV6-2/TRBV6-3
ASSSTGTFSTDTQY | TRBJ2-3 | TRBV7-9
SAGTGLNEKLF | TRBJ1-4 | TRBV29-1
ASSTSPAGI | TRBJ2-5 | TRBV21-1
ASSPDRGGTEAF | TRBJ1-1 | TRBV28
ASSVGRTYQETQY | TRBJ2-5 | TRBV7-7
SARELAVVSSYNEQF | TRBJ2-1 | TRBV20-1
ASSVDGIYEQY | TRBJ2-7 | TRBV9
AISVSARTDTQY | TRBJ2-3 | TRBV10-3
ASSFEGTDTQY | TRBJ2-3 | TRBV5-1
ASSPRPRTDEQY | TRBJ2-7 | TRBV28
ASSYFENTQY | TRBJ2-3 | TRBV11-2
ASTSRGEARYEQY | TRBJ2-7 | TRBV28
ASSLWQVPYEQY | TRBJ2-7 | TRBV7-2
ASGLPPAGDTDTQY | TRBJ2-3 | TRBV19
ASSLSRNTEAF | TRBJ1-1 | TRBV7-3
ASSEDWYGGRLAKNIQY | TRBJ2-4 | TRBV6-1
ASTRGAGDNEQF | TRBJ2-1 | TRBV12-3/TRBV12-4
ASSIRAEETQY | TRBJ2-5 | TRBV19
ASSFLDRSNQPQH | TRBJ1-5 | TRBV28
ASSGFGPYEQY | TRBJ2-7 | TRBV5-5
ASSPHRDDQPQH | TRBJ1-5 | TRBV6-2/TRBV6-3
SVSRGQTQETQY | TRBJ2-5 | TRBV20-1
ASSFFERSEQF | TRBJ2-1 | TRBV11-3
ASRGQWTEAF | TRBJ1-1 | TRBV7-8
ASTGTGVNSPLH | TRBJ1-6 | TRBV10-3
ASSGGGSGNTIY | TRBJ1-3 | TRBV5-5
ASRIDRLGEDYEQY | TRBJ2-7 | TRBV12-3/TRBV12-4
SVGIESSYEQY | TRBJ2-7 | TRBV29-1
ASSSNSGAAYEQY | TRBJ2-7 | TRBV7-9
ASSLGNSNQPQH | TRBJ1-5 | TRBV7-9
ASRVLGGRKGEQF | TRBJ2-1 | TRBV4-1
ASSLGLYYEQY | TRBJ2-7 | TRBV12-3/TRBV12-4
ASSFLPGDTQY | TRBJ2-3 | TRBV7-2
ASSPRAGGDTDTQY | TRBJ2-3 | TRBV7-9
ASSQVFREGLTDTQY | TRBJ2-3 | TRBV4-2
SVGKTGLSTEAF | TRBJ1-1 | TRBV29-1
SVGGGEF | TRBJ2-1 | TRBV29-1
ASSRSRGGTDTQY | TRBJ2-3 | TRBV28
ASRGQGARTGYT | TRBJ1-2 | TRBV27